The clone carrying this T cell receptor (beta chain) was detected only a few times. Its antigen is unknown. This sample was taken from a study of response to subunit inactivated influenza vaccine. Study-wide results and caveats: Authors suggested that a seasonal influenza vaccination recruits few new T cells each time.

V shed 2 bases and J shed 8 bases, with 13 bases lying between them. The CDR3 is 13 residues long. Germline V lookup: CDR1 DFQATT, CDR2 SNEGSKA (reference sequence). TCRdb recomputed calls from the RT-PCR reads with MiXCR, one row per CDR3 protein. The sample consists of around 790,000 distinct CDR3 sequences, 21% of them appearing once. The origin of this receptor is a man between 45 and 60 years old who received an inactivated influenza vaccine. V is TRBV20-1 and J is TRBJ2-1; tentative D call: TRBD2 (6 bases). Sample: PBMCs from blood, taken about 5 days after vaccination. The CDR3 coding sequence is TGCAGTGCTAGATACGGAGGGAGTTATGAGCAGTTCTTC. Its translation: CSARYGGSYEQFF.